These 2 T cell receptor beta chains originate from one sample sequenced in a study of breast tumors, draining lymph nodes, adjacent tissues. Via MiXCR, TCRdb re-called the multiplex PCR reads, giving one row per CDR3 protein. Here the sample spans approximately 140,000 distinct CDR3 sequences, roughly 33% being singletons. The lymph nodes were axillary draining lymph nodes from breast cancer patients. Source material: axillary lymph node tissue. Receptor source: a female donor with breast cancer. Some clones in this sample may be carry-over from other donors' samples.

This clonotype was observed at least ten times. The chain links TRBV27 to TRBJ2-7, with TRBD1 matching 7 bases. The V and J ends lost 5 bases and 2 bases, in that order; junction bases with no gene match: 12. The CDR3 has 16 residues. Germline values: CDR1 MNHEY, CDR2 SMNVEV (reference sequence). In nucleotides, the CDR3 is TGTGCCAGCAGTCCAACCCCGGGGCAGGGGGCCTACGAGCAGTACTTC. Translated, it gives CASSPTPGQGAYEQYF.

This clonotype is a singleton in its sample. Relative to the germline gene, one junction end is altered; a read error may explain this. The chain has TRBV18 and TRBJ2-1; possibly TRBD1 or TRBD2 for D (5 bases each). This CDR3 region has 15 residues. Germline CDR1 KGHSH, CDR2 LQKENI. For the CDR3, the DNA is TGTGTCAGCTCACCACCGCCGGGGCCGGGGAATGAGCAGTTCTTC. This codes for CVSSPPPGPGNEQFF.